This T cell receptor (beta chain) was recovered during a study of T cells expressing NK-cell markers. Study information: Seven of the eight sequenced donors were classified as HCMV-seropositive, and one was classified as seronegative.

This CDR3 is 16 amino acids long. Study results and caveats: Among CD8+ T cells from several donors, dominant NKG2C+ clonotypes accounted for roughly 1.0-7.0%. These clonotypes additionally ranked first within the CD3+CD56-NKG2C+ fraction of a few donors.

About this clonotype itself: What it binds is unknown.

Making the TCR beta cDNA relied on 5'RACE template switching with UMIs. TCRdb reprocessed the 5' RACE reads; each CDR3 protein has one entry and no DNA is given. In total, the table holds under 200,000 distinct CDR3 sequences. This TCR was recovered from a woman between 18 and 75 years old in good health. The chain has TRBV12-3 or TRBV12-4 and TRBJ2-2; TCRdb lists TRBD1, though no DNA is available to test this call. Sample: blood T cells: a sorted CD56 or NKG2C T cell subset, CD4+ or CD8+ T cells, or bulk PBMC T cells (not recorded which). This CDR3 reads CASSFVKGSNTGELFF.